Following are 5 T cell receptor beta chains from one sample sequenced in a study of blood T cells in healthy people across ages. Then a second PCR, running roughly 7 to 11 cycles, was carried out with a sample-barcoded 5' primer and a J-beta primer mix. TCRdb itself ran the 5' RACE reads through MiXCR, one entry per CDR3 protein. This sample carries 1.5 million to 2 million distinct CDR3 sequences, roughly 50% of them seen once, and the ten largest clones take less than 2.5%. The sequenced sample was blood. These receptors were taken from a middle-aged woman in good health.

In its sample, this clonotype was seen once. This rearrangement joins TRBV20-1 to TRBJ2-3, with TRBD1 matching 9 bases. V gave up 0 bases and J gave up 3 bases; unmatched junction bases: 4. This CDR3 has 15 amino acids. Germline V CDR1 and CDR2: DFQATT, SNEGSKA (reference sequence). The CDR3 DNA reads TGCAGTGCTAGAGATGTAGACAGGGGGACAGATACGCAGTATTTT. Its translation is CSARDVDRGTDTQYF.

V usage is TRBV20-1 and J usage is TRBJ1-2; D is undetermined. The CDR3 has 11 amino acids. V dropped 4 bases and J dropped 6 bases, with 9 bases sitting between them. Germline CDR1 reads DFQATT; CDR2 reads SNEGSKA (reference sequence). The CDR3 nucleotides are TGCAGTGCTATGGGCGGGAATGGCTACACCTTC. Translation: CSAMGGNGYTF.

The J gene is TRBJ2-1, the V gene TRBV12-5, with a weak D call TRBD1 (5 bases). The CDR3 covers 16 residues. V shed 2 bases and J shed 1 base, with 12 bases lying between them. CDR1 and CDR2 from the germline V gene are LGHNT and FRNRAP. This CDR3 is CASGLKVDKSYNEQFF. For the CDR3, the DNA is TGTGCTAGTGGTTTGAAGGTGGACAAATCCTACAATGAGCAGTTCTTC. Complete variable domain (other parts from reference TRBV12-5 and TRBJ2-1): DARVTQTPRHKVTEMGQEVTMRCQPILGHNTVFWYRQTMMQGLELLAYFRNRAPLDDSGMPKDRFSAEMPDATLATLKIQPSEPRDSAVYFCASGLKVDKSYNEQFFGPGTRLTVL.

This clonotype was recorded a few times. CDR3: CASSLLDGTQYF. The CDR3 DNA sequence: TGTGCCAGCAGTTTACTGGATGGGACCCAGTACTTC. V usage is TRBV27 and J usage is TRBJ2-5, with D uncertain. The germline V and J ends were trimmed by 2 bases and 7 bases, with 8 bases remaining between them. The CDR3 runs to 12 residues. Germline V lookup: CDR1 MNHEY, CDR2 SMNVEV (reference sequence).

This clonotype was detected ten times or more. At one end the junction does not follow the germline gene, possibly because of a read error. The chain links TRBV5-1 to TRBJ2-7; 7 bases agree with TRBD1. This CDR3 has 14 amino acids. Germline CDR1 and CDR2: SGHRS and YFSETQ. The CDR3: CASSLRDSAYEQYF. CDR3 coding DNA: TGTGCCAGCAGCTTACGGGACAGTGCCTACGAGCAGTACTTC.